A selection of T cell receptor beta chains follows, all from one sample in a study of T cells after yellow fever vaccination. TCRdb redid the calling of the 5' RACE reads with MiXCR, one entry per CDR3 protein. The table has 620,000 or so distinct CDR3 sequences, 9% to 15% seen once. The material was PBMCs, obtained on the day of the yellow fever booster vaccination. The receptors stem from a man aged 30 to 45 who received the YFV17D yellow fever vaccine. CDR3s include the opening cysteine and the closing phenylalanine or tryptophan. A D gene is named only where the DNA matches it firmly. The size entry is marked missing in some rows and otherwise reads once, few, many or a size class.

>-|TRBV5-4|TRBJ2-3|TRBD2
CASSARLAANTDTQYF
TGTGCCAGCAGCGCCCGACTAGCGGCGAACACAGATACGCAGTATTTT
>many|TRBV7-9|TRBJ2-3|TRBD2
CASSVGTSGATDTQYF
TGTGCCAGCAGCGTGGGGACTAGCGGGGCCACAGATACGCAGTATTTT
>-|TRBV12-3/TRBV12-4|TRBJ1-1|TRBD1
CASSLLTGDTEAFF
TGTGCCAGCAGTTTACTCACAGGGGATACTGAAGCTTTCTTT
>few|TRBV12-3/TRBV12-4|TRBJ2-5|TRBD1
CASRRTGMETQYF
TGTGCCAGCAGAAGGACAGGGATGGAGACCCAGTACTTC
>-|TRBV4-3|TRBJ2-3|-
CASSLRPSGTDTQYF
TGCGCCAGCAGCCTTAGGCCTAGCGGCACAGATACGCAGTATTTT
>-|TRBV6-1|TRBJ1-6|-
CATTPRGFDSPLHF
TGTGCCACCACCCCAAGGGGTTTTGATTCACCCCTCCACTTT
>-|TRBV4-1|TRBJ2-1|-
CASSLLGVAYNEQFF
TGCGCCAGCAGCCTTCTAGGGGTAGCTTACAATGAGCAGTTCTTC
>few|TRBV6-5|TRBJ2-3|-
CASSYGQNTDTQYF
TGTGCCAGCAGTTACGGACAGAACACAGATACGCAGTATTTT
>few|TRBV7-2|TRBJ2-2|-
CASSLHFVGTGELFF
TGTGCCAGCAGCTTACACTTCGTGGGGACCGGGGAGCTGTTTTTT
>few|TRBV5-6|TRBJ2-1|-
CASSEIDRNEQFF
TGTGCCAGCAGCGAAATAGACAGGAATGAGCAGTTCTTC
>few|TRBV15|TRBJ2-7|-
CATSREVGRTYEQYF
TGTGCCACCAGCAGAGAAGTTGGGAGGACCTACGAGCAGTACTTC
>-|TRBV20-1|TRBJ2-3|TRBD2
CSATGGLAWSTDTQYF
TGCAGTGCTACAGGGGGACTAGCGTGGAGCACAGATACGCAGTATTTT
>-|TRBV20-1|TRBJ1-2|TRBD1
CSAPTFRGVNYGYTF
TGCAGTGCCCCGACGTTCAGGGGGGTAAACTATGGCTACACCTTC
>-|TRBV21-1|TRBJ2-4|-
CASRSIPVAKNIQYF
TGTGCCAGCAGGAGCATCCCCGTAGCCAAAAACATTCAGTACTTC
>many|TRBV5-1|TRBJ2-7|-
CASSAAGEQYF
TGCGCCAGCAGCGCGGCAGGCGAGCAGTACTTC
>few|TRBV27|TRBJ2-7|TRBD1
CASSRRQGAYEQYF
TGTGCCAGCAGTAGAAGACAGGGGGCCTACGAGCAGTACTTC
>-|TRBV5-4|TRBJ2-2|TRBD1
CASSFDRVNGELFF
TGTGCCAGCAGCTTCGACAGGGTTAACGGGGAGCTGTTTTTT
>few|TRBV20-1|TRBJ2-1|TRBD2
CSANFGLAVYEQFF
TGCAGTGCTAATTTCGGACTAGCGGTCTATGAGCAGTTCTTC
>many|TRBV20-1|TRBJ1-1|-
CSASKEAWLTEAFF
TGCAGTGCCTCAAAGGAGGCCTGGCTGACTGAAGCTTTCTTT
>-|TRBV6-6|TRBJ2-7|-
CASSYTEGEQYF
TGTGCCAGCAGTTACACGGAGGGGGAGCAGTACTTC
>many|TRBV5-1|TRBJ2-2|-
CASSLVQVDTGELFF
TGCGCCAGCAGCTTGGTGCAGGTCGACACCGGGGAGCTGTTTTTT
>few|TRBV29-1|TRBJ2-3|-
CSASSGLTDTQYF
TGCAGCGCCAGCTCGGGGCTCACAGATACGCAGTATTTT
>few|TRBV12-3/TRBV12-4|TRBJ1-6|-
CASSLIPKIDSPLHF
TGTGCCAGCAGTTTAATCCCTAAGATCGATTCACCCCTCCACTTT
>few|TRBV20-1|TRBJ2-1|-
CSERGAGYNEQFF
TGCAGTGAGAGAGGGGCTGGATACAATGAGCAGTTCTTC
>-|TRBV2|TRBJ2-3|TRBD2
CASPGLAGRTDTQYF
TGTGCCAGCCCGGGACTAGCGGGAAGGACAGATACGCAGTATTTT